This note documents a single TCR beta chain sequence. Its antigen is unknown. The data are from a study of cytomegalovirus exposure and HLA in healthy donors. Study observations and caveats: In the analysis, some V segments, TRBV6-2 and TRBV6-3 included, were excluded as indistinguishable. Reports showed the classifier diagnosing cytomegalovirus status with high specificity and sensitivity.

PCR was performed using 60 Vbeta and 13 Jbeta primers. Here immunoSEQ multiplex PCR was the method, and the copy in TCRdb shows in-frame clones only, minus some. The data hold 130,000 to 150,000 clones, with roughly 80% observed a single time. V was cut by 0 bases and J by 0 bases, with 9 bases left in between. The CDR3 spans 15 residues. The germline V gene has CDR1 SGHRS and CDR2 YFSETQ. Sequencing was done on a sample of PBMCs. V usage is TRBV5-1 and J usage is TRBJ1-1, with D perhaps matching TRBD1 (6 bases). This TCR was recovered from a man between 18 and 29 years old in good health and CMV-seronegative. The DNA of the CDR3 is TGCGCCAGCAGCTTGGGTCACAGGGTGAACACTGAAGCTTTCTTT. Translated, it gives CASSLGHRVNTEAFF.